This TCR beta chain was retrieved from a study of blood T cell repertoires in COVID-19. About the study: The United States, Italy and Spain provided the acute and convalescent COVID-19 samples. Sample material is recorded as cDNA or gDNA derived from T cells, B-cell-depleted T cells, or PBMCs.

Authors' methods: From reference gene primer amplification, estimates of nucleated cell counts were derived. Only in-frame clones appear in the TCRdb table, and some are missing; sequencing was by immunoSEQ multiplex PCR. V, J and clone size were drawn from that table, and D and trimming were deduced from the DNA. The table includes some 230,000 clones, 86% detected once. This clone was detected once. The CDR3 is 17 amino acids. V was clipped by 2 bases and J by 0 bases, with 11 bases between them. Germline CDR1 is MNHEY and CDR2 is SMNVEV (reference sequence). Input material: peripheral blood. The receptor's source is a man younger than 40 who had recovered from COVID-19. The chain carries TRBV27 and TRBJ2-6, with no clear D. CDR3 coding DNA: TGTGCCAGCAGTTTAAATTCTGGGCGCTCTGGGGCCAACGTCCTGACTTTC. This translates into CASSLNSGRSGANVLTF.